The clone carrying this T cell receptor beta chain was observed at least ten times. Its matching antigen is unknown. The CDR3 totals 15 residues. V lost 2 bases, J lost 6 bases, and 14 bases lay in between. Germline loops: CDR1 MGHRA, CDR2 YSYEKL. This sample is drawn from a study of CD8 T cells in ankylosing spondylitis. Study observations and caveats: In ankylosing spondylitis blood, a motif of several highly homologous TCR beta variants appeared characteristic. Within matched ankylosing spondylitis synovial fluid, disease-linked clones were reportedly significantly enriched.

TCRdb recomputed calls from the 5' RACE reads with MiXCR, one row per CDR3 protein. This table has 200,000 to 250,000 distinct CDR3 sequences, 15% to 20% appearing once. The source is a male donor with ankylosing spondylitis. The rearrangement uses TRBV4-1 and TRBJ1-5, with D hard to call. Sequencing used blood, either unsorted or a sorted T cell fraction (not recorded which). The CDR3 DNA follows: TGCGCCAGCAGCCAAATAGGATCGGTCCGTCAGCCCCAGCATTTT. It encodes CASSQIGSVRQPQHF.